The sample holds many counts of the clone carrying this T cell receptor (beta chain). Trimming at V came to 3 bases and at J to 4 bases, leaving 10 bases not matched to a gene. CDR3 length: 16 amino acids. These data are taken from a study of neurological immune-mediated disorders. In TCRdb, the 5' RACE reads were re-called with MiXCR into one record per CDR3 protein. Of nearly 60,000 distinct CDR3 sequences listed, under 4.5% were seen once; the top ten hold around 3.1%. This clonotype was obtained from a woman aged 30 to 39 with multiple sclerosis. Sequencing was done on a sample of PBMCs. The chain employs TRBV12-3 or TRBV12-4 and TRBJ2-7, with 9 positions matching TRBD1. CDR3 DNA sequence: TGTGCCAGCAGTTTGGCTGTGGGCGGACAGGGGTACGAGCAGTACTTC. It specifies CASSLAVGGQGYEQYF.